Detailed here is one T cell receptor beta chain. The data are from a study of T cell changes during pregnancy in multiple sclerosis. The germline V gene encodes CDR1 SGHRS and CDR2 YFSETQ. The ends were cut back, 0 bases at V and 2 bases at J, with 8 bases in the middle. This CDR3 contains 15 residues. Sequencing was performed with immunoSEQ multiplex PCR; in TCRdb, only in-frame clones are kept and a portion is missing. The top ten hold approximately 2% of the sample, which has about 100,000 clones, about 90% seen once. The sample was peripheral blood, taken after pregnancy. This clonotype originated in a female donor with multiple sclerosis, enrolled in a pregnancy study. The rearrangement links TRBV5-1 to TRBJ2-2, with unresolved D. Written as DNA, the CDR3 is TGCGCCAGCAGCTTGGGTCTCCTCAACACCGGGGAGCTGTTTTTT. It encodes CASSLGLLNTGELFF.